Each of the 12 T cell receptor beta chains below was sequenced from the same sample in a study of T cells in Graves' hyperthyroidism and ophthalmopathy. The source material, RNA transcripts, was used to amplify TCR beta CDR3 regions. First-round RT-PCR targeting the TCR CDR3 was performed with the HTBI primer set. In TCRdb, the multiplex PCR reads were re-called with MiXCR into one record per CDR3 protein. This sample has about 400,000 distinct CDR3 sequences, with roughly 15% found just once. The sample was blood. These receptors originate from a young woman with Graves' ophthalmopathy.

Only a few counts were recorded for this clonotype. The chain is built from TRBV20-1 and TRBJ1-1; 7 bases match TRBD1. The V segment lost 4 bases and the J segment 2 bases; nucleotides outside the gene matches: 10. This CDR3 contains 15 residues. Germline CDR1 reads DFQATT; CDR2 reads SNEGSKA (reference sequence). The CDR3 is CSAIPGTAGNTEAFF. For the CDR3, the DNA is TGCAGTGCTATCCCCGGGACAGCTGGAAACACTGAAGCTTTCTTT.

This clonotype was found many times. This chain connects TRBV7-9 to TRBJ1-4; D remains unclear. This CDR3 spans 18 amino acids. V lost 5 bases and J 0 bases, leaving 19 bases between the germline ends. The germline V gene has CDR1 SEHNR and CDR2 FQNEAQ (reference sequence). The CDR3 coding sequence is TGTGCCAGCAGCCCTGAGGCTTCCGGCCTCCCAACTAATGAAAAACTGTTTTTT. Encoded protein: CASSPEASGLPTNEKLFF.

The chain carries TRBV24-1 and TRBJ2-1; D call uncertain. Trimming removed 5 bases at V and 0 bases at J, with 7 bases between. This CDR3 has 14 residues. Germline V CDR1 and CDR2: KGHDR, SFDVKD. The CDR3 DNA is TGTGCCACCAGTGGAGCCGGCTCCTACAATGAGCAGTTCTTC. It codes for CATSGAGSYNEQFF.

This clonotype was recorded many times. The chain's CDR3 is CASSGSWQSSYEQYF. The CDR3, as DNA: TGTGCCAGCAGTGGGTCCTGGCAGAGCTCCTACGAGCAGTACTTC. J is TRBJ2-7 and V is TRBV2; D not certain. This CDR3 spans 15 amino acids. V was pared by 4 bases and J by 0 bases, with 13 bases between. Germline CDR1 reads SNHLY; CDR2 reads FYNNEI.

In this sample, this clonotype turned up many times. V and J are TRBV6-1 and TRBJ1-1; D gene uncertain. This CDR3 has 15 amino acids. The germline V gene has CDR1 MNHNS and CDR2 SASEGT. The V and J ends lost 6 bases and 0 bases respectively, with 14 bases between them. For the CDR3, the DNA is TGTGCCAGCAGGATGGTCTCCCTCCTGAACACTGAAGCTTTCTTT. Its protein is CASRMVSLLNTEAFF.

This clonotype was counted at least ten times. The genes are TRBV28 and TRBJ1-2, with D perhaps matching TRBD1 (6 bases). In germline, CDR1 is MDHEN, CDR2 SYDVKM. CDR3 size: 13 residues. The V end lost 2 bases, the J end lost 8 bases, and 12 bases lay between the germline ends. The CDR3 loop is CASSLTPGGGYTF. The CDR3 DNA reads TGTGCCAGCAGTTTAACCCCGGGGGGCGGCTACACCTTC.

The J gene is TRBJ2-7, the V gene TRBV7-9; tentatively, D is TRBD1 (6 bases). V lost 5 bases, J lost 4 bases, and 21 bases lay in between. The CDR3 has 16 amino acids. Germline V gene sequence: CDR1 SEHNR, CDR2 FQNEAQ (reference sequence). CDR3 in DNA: TGTGCCAGCAGCCCAGGTGGGGCAGGGGATTTTTACGAGCAGTACTTC. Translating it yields CASSPGGAGDFYEQYF. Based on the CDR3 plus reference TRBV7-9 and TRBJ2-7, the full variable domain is DTGVSQNPRHKITKRGQNVTFRCDPISEHNRLYWYRQTLGQGPEFLTYFQNEAQLEKSRLLSDRFSAERPKGSFSTLEIQRTEQGDSAMYLCASSPGGAGDFYEQYFGPGTRLTVT.

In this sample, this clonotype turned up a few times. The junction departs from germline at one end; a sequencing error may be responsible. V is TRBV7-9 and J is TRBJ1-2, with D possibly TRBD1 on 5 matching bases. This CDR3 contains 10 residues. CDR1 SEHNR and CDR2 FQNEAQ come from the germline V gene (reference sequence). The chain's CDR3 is CASSLWRTLF. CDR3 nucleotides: TGTGCCAGCAGCTTATGGAGGACACTCTTC.

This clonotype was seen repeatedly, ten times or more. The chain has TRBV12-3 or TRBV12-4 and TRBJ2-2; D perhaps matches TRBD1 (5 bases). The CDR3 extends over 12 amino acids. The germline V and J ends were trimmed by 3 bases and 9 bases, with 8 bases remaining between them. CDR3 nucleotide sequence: TGTGCCAGCAGTTTCCAGGGATGGGAGCTGTTTTTT. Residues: CASSFQGWELFF.

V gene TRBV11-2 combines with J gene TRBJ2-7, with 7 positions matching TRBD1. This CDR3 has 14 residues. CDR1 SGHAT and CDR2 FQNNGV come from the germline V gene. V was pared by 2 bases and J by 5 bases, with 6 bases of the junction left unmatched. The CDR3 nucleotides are TGTGCCAGCAGCTTAAACCAGGGGGTCCACGAGCAGTACTTC. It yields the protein CASSLNQGVHEQYF.

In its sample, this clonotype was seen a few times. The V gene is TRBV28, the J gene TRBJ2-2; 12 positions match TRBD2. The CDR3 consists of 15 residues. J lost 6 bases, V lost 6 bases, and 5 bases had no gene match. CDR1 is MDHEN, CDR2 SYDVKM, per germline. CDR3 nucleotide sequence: TGTGCCAGCAGCCTAGGACTAGCGGGATCCGGGGAGCTGTTTTTT. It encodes CASSLGLAGSGELFF.

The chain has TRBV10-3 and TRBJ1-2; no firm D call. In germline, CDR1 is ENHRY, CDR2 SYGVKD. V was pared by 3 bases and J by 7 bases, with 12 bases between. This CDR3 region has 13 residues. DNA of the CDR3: TGTGCCATCAGTGATGGCGGGCTAGCTGGCTACACCTTC. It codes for CAISDGGLAGYTF.